A single sample is the source of the 5 T cell receptor beta chains below, sequenced in a study of CXCR3-negative and CXCR3-positive naive CD8 T cells. The method, 5' RACE with UMI labels, was used to prepare the TRB cDNA libraries. No DNA is given; TCRdb re-called the 5' RACE reads and lists each CDR3 protein once. This sample's table has about 130,000 distinct CDR3 sequences. The material sequenced was naive CXCR3- CD8+ T cells from blood. Subset reported: CD45RO-CCR7+CD27+CD95- naive CD8+ T cells lacking CXCR3 (TNR3-). Receptors originate from a human donor in good health. Some clones in this sample may be carry-over from other donors' samples.

The chain joins TRBV9 to TRBJ2-4; TCRdb designates TRBD1, a call that cannot be tested without DNA. The CDR3 extends over 14 amino acids. Germline values: CDR1 SGDLS, CDR2 YYNGEE. CDR3 region: CASSAGGGGGIQYF. Full variable domain (missing parts from reference TRBV9 and TRBJ2-4): DSGVTQTPKHLITATGQRVTLRCSPRSGDLSVYWYQQSLDQGLQFLIQYYNGEERAKGNILERFSAQQFPDLHSELNLSSLELGDSALYFCASSAGGGGGIQYFGAGTRLSVL.

This chain links TRBV4-3 with TRBJ2-7. CDR1 and CDR2 (germline): LGHNA, YSLEER. The CDR3 is 13 amino acids. CDR3 sequence: CASSQAQSYEQYF.

The chain recombines TRBV29-1 with TRBJ1-1. Per germline, CDR1 SQVTM and CDR2 ANQGSEA. The CDR3 is made up of 13 amino acids. The CDR3 reads CSVEGSGRAEAFF.

The chain has TRBV5-1 and TRBJ2-2; with no DNA, the TCRdb D assignment of TRBD1 cannot be verified. The CDR3 contains 17 residues. The germline V gene encodes CDR1 SGHRS and CDR2 YFSETQ. CDR3 region: CASSLFGPQGYTGELFF.

The V gene is TRBV27, the J gene TRBJ2-2; the TCRdb D gene call, TRBD2, has no DNA to confirm it. The CDR3 has 18 residues. CDR1 and CDR2 (germline): MNHEY, SMNVEV (reference sequence). The CDR3 reads CASSYIAGGGYDTGELFF.